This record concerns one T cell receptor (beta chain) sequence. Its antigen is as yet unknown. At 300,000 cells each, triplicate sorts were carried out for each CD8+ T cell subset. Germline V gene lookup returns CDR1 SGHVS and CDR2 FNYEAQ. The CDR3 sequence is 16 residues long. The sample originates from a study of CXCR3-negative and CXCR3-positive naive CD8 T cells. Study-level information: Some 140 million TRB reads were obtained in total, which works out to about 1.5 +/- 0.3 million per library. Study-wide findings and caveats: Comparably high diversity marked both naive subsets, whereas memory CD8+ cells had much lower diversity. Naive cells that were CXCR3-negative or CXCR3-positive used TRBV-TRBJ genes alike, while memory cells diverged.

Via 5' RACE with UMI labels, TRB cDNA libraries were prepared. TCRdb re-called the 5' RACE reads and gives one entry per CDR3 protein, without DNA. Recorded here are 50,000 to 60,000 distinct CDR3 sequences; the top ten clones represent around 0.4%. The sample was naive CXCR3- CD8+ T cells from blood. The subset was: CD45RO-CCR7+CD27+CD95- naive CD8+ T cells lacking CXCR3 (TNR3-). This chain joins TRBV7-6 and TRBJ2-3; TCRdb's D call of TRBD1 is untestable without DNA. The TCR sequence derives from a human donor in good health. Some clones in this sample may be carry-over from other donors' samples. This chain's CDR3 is CASSPGGQGLADTQYF.